A selection of T cell receptor beta chains follows, all from one sample in a study of OX40 agonist ivuxolimab in advanced cancers. Profiling relied on immunoSEQ multiplex PCR, and the TCRdb table lists in-frame clones only, not all of them. The sample has about 48,000 clones, 70% to 85% seen once. Sequencing used CD4+ or CD8+ T cells sorted from blood, obtained in a trial of the OX40 agonist ivuxolimab. The receptors here all came from an adult with an advanced solid tumor such as melanoma, head and neck, liver or kidney cancer. The CDR3 runs from the conserved cysteine through the conserved F or W. Each record gives: D gene, clone size, V gene, CDR3 length, J gene, CDR3 DNA, CDR3 protein. The D gene is left open where the match is weak. Size is omitted from some rows. Given values are once, few, many or a class for expanded clones.

TRBD2	.	TRBV18	16	TRBJ2-7	TGTGCCAGCTCACCAGTGGGGCTAGCGGGCAACTACGAGCAGTACTTC	CASSPVGLAGNYEQYF
TRBD1	.	TRBV6-6	14	TRBJ2-7	TGTGCCAGCAGTTACGGACAGGGTAATTACGAGCAGTACTTC	CASSYGQGNYEQYF
TRBD1	.	TRBV5-4	15	TRBJ2-7	TGTGCCAGCAGCATACCGGGACAGGGGTCCTACGAGCAGTACTTC	CASSIPGQGSYEQYF
.	.	TRBV7-3	15	TRBJ2-3	TGTGCCAGCAAGCAGAGCCCCTTGGCCACAGATACGCAGTATTTT	CASKQSPLATDTQYF
.	.	TRBV28	11	TRBJ2-7	TGTGCCAGCAGTTTCCGTACCGAGCAGTACTTC	CASSFRTEQYF
TRBD1	.	TRBV30	15	TRBJ2-7	TGTGCCTGGAGTGTAGGGGGGACAGGGGACCACGAGCAGTACTTC	CAWSVGGTGDHEQYF
TRBD2	.	TRBV11-2	13	TRBJ2-7	TGTGCCAGCAGCCAAAGCGGGGGGTCCGAGCAGTACTTC	CASSQSGGSEQYF
.	few	TRBV7-8	14	TRBJ2-7	TGTGCCAGCAGCTTAGCAGGCCCCCCCTACGAGCAGTACTTC	CASSLAGPPYEQYF
TRBD2	.	TRBV19	14	TRBJ2-4	TGTGCCAGTACCGCCGGGGGGGTCAGGAACATTCAGTACTTC	CASTAGGVRNIQYF
TRBD1	.	TRBV18	15	TRBJ1-3	TGTGCCAGCTCACCTAACAGGGGAGCAGGAAACACCATATATTTT	CASSPNRGAGNTIYF
.	.	TRBV28	13	TRBJ1-1	TGTGCCAGCAGTCTCCTGACCAGGACTGAAGCTTTCTTT	CASSLLTRTEAFF
TRBD2	once	TRBV5-1	13	TRBJ2-7	TGCGCCAGCAGCTCGACCGGGACTAGTCGTGAGAACTTC	CASSSTGTSRENF
TRBD1	.	TRBV10-3	13	TRBJ1-4	TGTGCCATCAGTTTAGACAGGGGGGAAAAACTGTTTTTT	CAISLDRGEKLFF
.	.	TRBV18	15	TRBJ2-3	TGTGCCAGCTCACCAGTGGAGACAGCCCCAGATACGCAGTATTTT	CASSPVETAPDTQYF
.	.	TRBV28	15	TRBJ1-2	TGTGCCAGCAGTTTGCTCGCGGTCAGGGAGGGTGGCTACACCTTC	CASSLLAVREGGYTF
.	.	TRBV30	13	TRBJ1-5	TGTGCCTGGAGTGGAGACCAGGAGCAGCCCCAGCATTTT	CAWSGDQEQPQHF
TRBD1	once	TRBV4-1	14	TRBJ2-7	TGCGCCAGCAGCCATCGGGACAGGGAGGGCGAGCAGTACTTC	CASSHRDREGEQYF
.	.	TRBV7-9	15	TRBJ1-3	TGTGCCAGCAGCCAACCTCGGGGCGGCGGGAACACCATATATTTT	CASSQPRGGGNTIYF
.	.	TRBV19	12	TRBJ1-5	TGTGCCAGTAGTTCCTCCGCGGGGCCCCAGCATTTT	CASSSSAGPQHF
TRBD1	.	TRBV6-5	13	TRBJ1-2	TGTGCCAGCAGGCCGACAGGGTACTATGGCTACACCTTC	CASRPTGYYGYTF
.	.	TRBV18	13	TRBJ1-6	TGTGCCAGCTCACCTCAAAGGAATTCACCCCTCCACTTT	CASSPQRNSPLHF
TRBD2	.	TRBV9	13	TRBJ2-5	TGTGCCAGCAGCGTCGGGGGGGGGAAGACCCAGTACTTC	CASSVGGGKTQYF
.	few	TRBV7-2	12	TRBJ1-2	TGTGCCAGCAGCTATGGATCCTATGGCTACACCTTC	CASSYGSYGYTF
TRBD2	.	TRBV5-1	15	TRBJ2-5	TGCGCCAGCTCTTCTGGGCGGGGGGCCCCAGAGACCCAGTACTTC	CASSSGRGAPETQYF
.	.	TRBV18	15	TRBJ2-3	TGTGCCAGCTCACCACTCCGAAAGAGGTCAGATACGCAGTATTTT	CASSPLRKRSDTQYF
.	.	TRBV18	16	TRBJ1-4	TGTGCCAGCTCATTAAGAACCATTGGACTTGTCGAAAAACTGTTTTTT	CASSLRTIGLVEKLFF